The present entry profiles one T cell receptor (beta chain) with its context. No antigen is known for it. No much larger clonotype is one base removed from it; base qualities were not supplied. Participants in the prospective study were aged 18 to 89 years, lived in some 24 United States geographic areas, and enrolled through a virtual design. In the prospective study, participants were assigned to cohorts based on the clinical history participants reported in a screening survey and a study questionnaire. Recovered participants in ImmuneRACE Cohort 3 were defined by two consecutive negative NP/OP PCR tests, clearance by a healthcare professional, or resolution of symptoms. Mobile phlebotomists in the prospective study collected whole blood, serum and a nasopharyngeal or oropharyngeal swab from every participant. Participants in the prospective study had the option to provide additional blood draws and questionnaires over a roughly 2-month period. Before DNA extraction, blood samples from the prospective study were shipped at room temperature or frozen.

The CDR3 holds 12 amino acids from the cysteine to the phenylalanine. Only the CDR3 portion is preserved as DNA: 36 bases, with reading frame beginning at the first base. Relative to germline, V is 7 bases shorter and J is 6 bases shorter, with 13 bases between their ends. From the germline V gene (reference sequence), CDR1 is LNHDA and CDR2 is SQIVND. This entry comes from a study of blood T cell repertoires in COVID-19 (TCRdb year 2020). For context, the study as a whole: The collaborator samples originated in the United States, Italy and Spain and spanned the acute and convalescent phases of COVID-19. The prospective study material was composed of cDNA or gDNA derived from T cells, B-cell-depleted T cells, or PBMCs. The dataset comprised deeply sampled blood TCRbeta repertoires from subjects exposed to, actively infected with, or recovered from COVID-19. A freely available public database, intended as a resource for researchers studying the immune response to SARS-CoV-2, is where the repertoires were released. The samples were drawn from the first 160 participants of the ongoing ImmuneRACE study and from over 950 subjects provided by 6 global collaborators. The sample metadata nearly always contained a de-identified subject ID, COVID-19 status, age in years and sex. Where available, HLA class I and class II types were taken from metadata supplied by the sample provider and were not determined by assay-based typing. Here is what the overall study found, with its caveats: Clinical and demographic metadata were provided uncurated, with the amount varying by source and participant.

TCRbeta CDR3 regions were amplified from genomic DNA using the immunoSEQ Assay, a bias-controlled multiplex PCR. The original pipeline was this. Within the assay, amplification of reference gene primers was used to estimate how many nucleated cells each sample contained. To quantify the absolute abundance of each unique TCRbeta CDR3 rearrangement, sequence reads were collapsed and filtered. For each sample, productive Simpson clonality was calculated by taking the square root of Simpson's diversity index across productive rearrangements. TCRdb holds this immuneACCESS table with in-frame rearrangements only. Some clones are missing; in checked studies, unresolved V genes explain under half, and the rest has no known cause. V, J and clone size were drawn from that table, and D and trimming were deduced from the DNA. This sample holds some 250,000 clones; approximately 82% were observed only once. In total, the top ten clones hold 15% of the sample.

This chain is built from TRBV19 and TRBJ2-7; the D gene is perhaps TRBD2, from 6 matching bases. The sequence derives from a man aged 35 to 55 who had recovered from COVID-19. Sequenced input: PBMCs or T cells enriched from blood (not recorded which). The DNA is TGTGCCAGTAATGGGGTGGGGGGCGAGCAGTACTTC. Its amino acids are CASNGVGGEQYF.